Listed below are T cell receptor beta chains from one sample, sequenced in a study of T-cell memory formation after mild COVID-19. TCRdb reprocessed the 5' RACE reads via MiXCR and lists one record per CDR3 protein. The sample holds about 500,000 distinct CDR3 sequences, over 20% seen once. Sequencing input: PBMCs or a T cell subset sorted from them (not recorded which). All receptors come from an adult woman who had mild COVID-19 (a few samples of this study predate the infection). Cell type and time point are not known. The CDR3 runs from the conserved cysteine through the conserved F or W. Each record gives: clone size, J gene, V gene, D gene, CDR3 protein, CDR3 DNA. A D gene is named only where the DNA matches it firmly. Expanded clones are given a class, and other clones once, few, many or no size at all.

size: NA
J: TRBJ1-1
V: TRBV29-1
D: TRBD1
CDR3: CSVRGQSDTEAFF
DNA: TGCAGCGTTCGGGGACAGTCGGACACTGAAGCTTTCTTT

size: few
J: TRBJ1-1
V: TRBV20-1
D: TRBD1
CDR3: CSARGDSRETEAFF
DNA: TGCAGTGCTAGGGGGGACAGTAGGGAGACTGAAGCTTTCTTT

size: many
J: TRBJ1-2
V: TRBV29-1
D: NA
CDR3: CSVEDLEQGDGYTF
DNA: TGCAGCGTTGAAGATCTGGAACAGGGCGATGGCTACACCTTC

size: NA
J: TRBJ2-7
V: TRBV12-3/TRBV12-4
D: NA
CDR3: CASSGGRLAYEQYF
DNA: TGTGCCAGCAGTGGGGGTCGACTTGCCTACGAGCAGTACTTC

size: few
J: TRBJ2-5
V: TRBV10-3
D: NA
CDR3: CAISDSPQETQYF
DNA: TGTGCCATCAGTGATAGCCCCCAAGAGACCCAGTACTTC

size: NA
J: TRBJ1-2
V: TRBV2
D: NA
CDR3: CASSDKVGGPGAGGYTF
DNA: TGTGCCAGCAGTGACAAGGTCGGTGGGCCAGGGGCAGGTGGCTACACCTTC

size: few
J: TRBJ2-2
V: TRBV11-3
D: TRBD2
CDR3: CASSLIAGGNTGELFF
DNA: TGTGCCAGCAGCTTGATAGCGGGAGGAAACACCGGGGAGCTGTTTTTT

size: few
J: TRBJ1-1
V: TRBV12-3/TRBV12-4
D: NA
CDR3: CASRRGITEAFF
DNA: TGTGCCAGCAGACGAGGGATCACTGAAGCTTTCTTT

size: NA
J: TRBJ2-3
V: TRBV27
D: TRBD2
CDR3: CASSSTDTGTSVADTQYF
DNA: TGTGCCAGCAGTTCCACAGACACCGGGACTAGCGTTGCAGATACGCAGTATTTT

size: NA
J: TRBJ2-3
V: TRBV2
D: NA
CDR3: CASSEAASVDGTDTQYF
DNA: TGTGCCAGCAGTGAAGCAGCTAGCGTAGATGGCACAGATACGCAGTATTTT

size: NA
J: TRBJ1-1
V: TRBV6-5
D: NA
CDR3: CASSVQQGFYTEAFF
DNA: TGTGCCAGCAGTGTTCAACAGGGTTTTTACACTGAAGCTTTCTTT

size: NA
J: TRBJ2-4
V: TRBV7-8
D: NA
CDR3: CASSLAVIQGPKNIQYF
DNA: TGTGCCAGCAGCTTAGCGGTCATTCAGGGCCCCAAAAACATTCAGTACTTC

size: few
J: TRBJ2-2
V: TRBV11-2
D: TRBD2
CDR3: CASSPVLRTSGYGELFF
DNA: TGTGCCAGCAGCCCTGTGCTGAGGACTAGCGGGTACGGGGAGCTGTTTTTT

size: NA
J: TRBJ2-1
V: TRBV5-1
D: TRBD1
CDR3: CASSSTGIGNEQFF
DNA: TGCGCCAGCAGCTCGACAGGGATTGGGAATGAGCAGTTCTTC

size: NA
J: TRBJ2-1
V: TRBV15
D: TRBD2
CDR3: CATSRVRPGLAVLNEQFF
DNA: TGTGCCACCAGCAGAGTCCGTCCGGGACTAGCGGTACTCAATGAGCAGTTCTTC

size: few
J: TRBJ2-5
V: TRBV5-1
D: TRBD1
CDR3: CASSSQGQGTETQYF
DNA: TGCGCCAGCAGCTCCCAAGGACAGGGGACGGAGACCCAGTACTTC

size: NA
J: TRBJ2-2
V: TRBV5-1
D: NA
CDR3: CASSPVGQHPGELFF
DNA: TGCGCCAGCAGCCCCGTTGGACAACACCCCGGGGAGCTGTTTTTT

size: NA
J: TRBJ2-7
V: TRBV20-1
D: TRBD1
CDR3: CSARDVGTAISYEQYF
DNA: TGCAGTGCTAGAGATGTCGGGACAGCTATTAGCTACGAGCAGTACTTC

size: NA
J: TRBJ2-7
V: TRBV25-1
D: NA
CDR3: CASTTPGGTYEQYF
DNA: TGTGCCAGCACCACCCCCGGGGGCACCTACGAGCAGTACTTC

size: few
J: TRBJ2-7
V: TRBV5-1
D: NA
CDR3: CASSAPTYEQYF
DNA: TGCGCCAGCAGCGCACCGACCTACGAGCAGTACTTC

size: NA
J: TRBJ2-5
V: TRBV3-1
D: TRBD2
CDR3: CASSQDRPSGETQYF
DNA: TGTGCCAGCAGCCAAGATAGGCCTAGCGGGGAGACCCAGTACTTC

size: many
J: TRBJ2-5
V: TRBV7-6
D: TRBD2
CDR3: CASSRSGGGETQYF
DNA: TGTGCCAGCAGCCGAAGCGGGGGTGGGGAGACCCAGTACTTC

size: few
J: TRBJ2-4
V: TRBV12-3/TRBV12-4
D: NA
CDR3: CASSSNQGSAKNIQYF
DNA: TGTGCCAGCAGTTCAAACCAGGGATCTGCCAAAAACATTCAGTACTTC

size: few
J: TRBJ1-1
V: TRBV4-1
D: TRBD1
CDR3: CASSQELTAGGSGFF
DNA: TGCGCCAGCAGCCAAGAGTTGACGGCAGGGGGTAGTGGTTTCTTT

size: once
J: TRBJ2-1
V: TRBV18
D: TRBD2
CDR3: CASSPGAGGSYNEQFF
DNA: TGTGCCAGCTCACCGGGGGCGGGAGGATCCTACAATGAGCAGTTCTTC

size: NA
J: TRBJ2-3
V: TRBV18
D: NA
CDR3: CASSVYRGKTDTQYF
DNA: TGTGCCAGCTCCGTCTATAGGGGGAAGACAGATACGCAGTATTTT

size: few
J: TRBJ2-1
V: TRBV11-2
D: TRBD2
CDR3: CASSLYVSGSNYNEQFF
DNA: TGTGCCAGCAGCTTATATGTTAGCGGGTCGAACTACAATGAGCAGTTCTTC

size: NA
J: TRBJ2-1
V: TRBV10-3
D: TRBD1
CDR3: CAISGGQGIHEQFF
DNA: TGTGCCATCAGTGGTGGACAGGGGATACATGAGCAGTTCTTC

size: many
J: TRBJ2-1
V: TRBV5-1
D: NA
CDR3: CASSLKWGGSYNEQFF
DNA: TGCGCCAGCAGCTTGAAATGGGGAGGCTCCTACAATGAGCAGTTCTTC

size: NA
J: TRBJ2-1
V: TRBV11-3
D: NA
CDR3: CASSHTQRRPYNEQFF
DNA: TGTGCCAGCAGTCACACGCAGAGGAGGCCCTACAATGAGCAGTTCTTC

size: NA
J: TRBJ2-7
V: TRBV5-1
D: TRBD2
CDR3: CASSDPGGLGEQYF
DNA: TGCGCCAGCAGCGACCCGGGGGGGCTTGGCGAGCAGTACTTC

size: NA
J: TRBJ2-5
V: TRBV4-1
D: TRBD2
CDR3: CASSQSTGGGYQETQYF
DNA: TGCGCCAGCAGCCAATCCACTGGCGGGGGGTACCAAGAGACCCAGTACTTC

size: NA
J: TRBJ2-7
V: TRBV9
D: TRBD2
CDR3: CASSPAGQTYEQYF
DNA: TGTGCCAGCAGTCCAGCGGGGCAAACCTACGAGCAGTACTTC

size: NA
J: TRBJ2-1
V: TRBV6-1
D: NA
CDR3: CASSDRGLAAYEQFF
DNA: TGTGCCAGCAGTGACAGGGGACTCGCCGCCTATGAGCAGTTCTTC

size: NA
J: TRBJ2-7
V: TRBV23-1
D: NA
CDR3: CATRPVEEQYF
DNA: TGCGCCACCAGACCCGTAGAGGAGCAGTACTTC

size: few
J: TRBJ2-7
V: TRBV13
D: NA
CDR3: CASSSETGLTSYEQYF
DNA: TGTGCCAGCAGCTCAGAGACAGGTCTTACATCCTACGAGCAGTACTTC

size: NA
J: TRBJ2-1
V: TRBV20-1
D: TRBD2
CDR3: CSATSGRANNEQFF
DNA: TGCAGTGCTACTAGCGGGAGGGCTAACAATGAGCAGTTCTTC

size: NA
J: TRBJ2-1
V: TRBV5-1
D: NA
CDR3: CASRGGGSDEQFF
DNA: TGCGCCAGCAGGGGGGGTGGAAGCGATGAGCAGTTCTTC

size: few
J: TRBJ2-7
V: TRBV12-5
D: NA
CDR3: CASGSMTVSYEQYF
DNA: TGTGCTAGTGGTTCGATGACAGTTTCCTACGAGCAGTACTTC

size: NA
J: TRBJ2-7
V: TRBV5-1
D: NA
CDR3: CASSQGEDSYEQYF
DNA: TGCGCCAGCAGCCAGGGAGAAGACTCCTACGAGCAGTACTTC

size: few
J: TRBJ2-3
V: TRBV11-1
D: TRBD2
CDR3: CASSLVRLAGGPGPTDTQYF
DNA: TGTGCCAGCAGCTTAGTGCGACTAGCGGGAGGGCCGGGGCCCACAGATACGCAGTATTTT

size: NA
J: TRBJ1-2
V: TRBV11-3
D: TRBD1
CDR3: CASSSQGLYGYTF
DNA: TGTGCCAGCAGCTCACAGGGGCTCTATGGCTACACCTTC

size: few
J: TRBJ2-7
V: TRBV6-4
D: TRBD2
CDR3: CASSQGLAPSYEQYF
DNA: TGTGCCAGCAGTCAGGGACTAGCGCCTTCCTACGAGCAGTACTTC

size: NA
J: TRBJ1-1
V: TRBV13
D: NA
CDR3: CASSLGGERVTEAFF
DNA: TGTGCCAGCAGTTTAGGGGGGGAGAGAGTCACTGAAGCTTTCTTT

size: NA
J: TRBJ1-6
V: TRBV19
D: NA
CDR3: CASSLRDISPLHF
DNA: TGTGCCAGTAGTCTGCGGGATATCTCACCCCTCCACTTT

size: NA
J: TRBJ2-3
V: TRBV7-2
D: NA
CDR3: CASSLTVLPGTDTQYF
DNA: TGTGCCAGCAGCTTAACAGTCCTCCCGGGCACAGATACGCAGTATTTT

size: few
J: TRBJ2-5
V: TRBV23-1
D: NA
CDR3: CASSPPRGETQYF
DNA: TGCGCCAGCAGCCCCCCAAGGGGAGAGACCCAGTACTTC

size: few
J: TRBJ2-5
V: TRBV5-1
D: TRBD1
CDR3: CASSWTGVGGETQYF
DNA: TGCGCCAGCAGCTGGACAGGGGTCGGTGGAGAGACCCAGTACTTC

size: NA
J: TRBJ2-7
V: TRBV5-1
D: NA
CDR3: CASSLGSATLSSYEQYF
DNA: TGCGCCAGCAGCTTGGGATCCGCGACCTTGAGCTCCTACGAGCAGTACTTC